A single sample is the source of the 17 T cell receptor beta chains below, sequenced in a study of control samples from healthy donors and cancer patients. Profiled with immunoSEQ multiplex PCR; TCRdb holds only in-frame clones, not every one. The sample has over 150,000 clones, roughly 94% seen once. Material for sequencing was PBMCs. The receptors were gathered from a man aged 60 to 75 with colorectal cancer.

This clone was counted once. The chain recombines TRBV12-3 or TRBV12-4 with TRBJ2-7; TRBD1 aligns across 9 bases. The J segment lost 5 bases and the V segment lost 4 bases, leaving 3 bases of the junction unmatched. The CDR3 is 13 amino acids. This CDR3 is CASSSRTGDEQYF. CDR3 coding DNA: TGTGCCAGCAGTTCCAGGACAGGGGACGAGCAGTACTTC.

The chain is built from TRBV11-2 and TRBJ2-2; 8 bases agree with TRBD1. This CDR3 is 16 amino acids long. Trimming took 3 bases from V and 5 from J; bases not matched to a gene: 8. Germline V CDR1 and CDR2: SGHAT, FQNNGV. The CDR3 nucleotides are TGTGCCAGCAGCTTTGGCCAGGGGGCCAGAACCGGGGAGCTGTTTTTT. Translation gives CASSFGQGARTGELFF.

The V gene is TRBV7-9, the J gene TRBJ2-7; 9 bases align to TRBD1. The ends lost 5 bases at V and 2 bases at J; junction bases unmatched: 4. This CDR3 has 14 residues. CDR1 and CDR2 (germline): SEHNR, FQNEAQ (reference sequence). The DNA of the CDR3 is TGTGCCAGCAGCACTGGGACAGGGCCCTACGAGCAGTACTTC. This codes for CASSTGTGPYEQYF.

This chain connects TRBV15 to TRBJ2-1, with D unresolved. V gave up 0 bases and J gave up 7 bases, with 7 bases separating them. Germline V CDR1 and CDR2: LNHNV, YYDKDF (reference sequence). The CDR3 sequence is 13 residues long. The CDR3 loop is CATSRDRENEQFF. As DNA, the CDR3 is TGTGCCACCAGCAGAGATCGAGAGAATGAGCAGTTCTTC.

This chain uses TRBV7-2 with TRBJ1-3; 9 positions match TRBD1. J lost 3 bases, V lost 5 bases, and 5 bases had no gene match. CDR3 length: 15 amino acids. Germline loops: CDR1 SGHTA, CDR2 FQGNSA. In DNA, the CDR3 is TGTGCCAGCAGCGTACAGGGGGCGAGTGGAAACACCATATATTTT. It codes for CASSVQGASGNTIYF.

This chain connects TRBV5-6 to TRBJ1-2, with D possibly matching TRBD1 (5 bases). The CDR3 contains 15 residues. The V end was cut by 1 base, the J end by 4 bases, with 14 bases between. The germline V gene has CDR1 SGHDT and CDR2 YYEEEE. The CDR3 nucleotides read TGTGCCAGCAGCTTGTCAGGGAGGGAGTTCTATGGCTACACCTTC. Translation: CASSLSGREFYGYTF.

The J gene is TRBJ1-1, the V gene TRBV30, with a weak D call TRBD1 (5 bases). Deletions cut 2 bases from V and 8 bases from J, with 12 bases between. Germline V gene sequence: CDR1 GTSNPN, CDR2 SVGIG (reference sequence). The CDR3 has 12 residues. The CDR3 region is CAWSKGVEEAFF. Here the CDR3 DNA reads TGTGCCTGGAGTAAAGGGGTTGAGGAAGCTTTCTTT.

V is TRBV6-5 and J is TRBJ2-7; the D gene could be TRBD1 or TRBD2 (5 bases each). Germline CDR1 and CDR2: MNHEY and SVGAGI. V lost 6 bases and J lost 4, with 19 bases in between. The CDR3 is made up of 15 amino acids. The CDR3 region has the DNA TGTGCCAGCAGATCAAGCCAGGGAGCCCCTTACGAGCAGTACTTC. It yields the protein CASRSSQGAPYEQYF.

This chain connects TRBV6-5 to TRBJ1-1; 8 bases align to TRBD1. This CDR3 spans 15 amino acids. Germline loops: CDR1 MNHEY, CDR2 SVGAGI. The J segment lost 5 bases and the V segment lost 4 bases, leaving 9 bases of the junction unmatched. CDR3 protein: CASSSGQGRGTEAFF. CDR3 nucleotide sequence: TGTGCCAGCAGTTCCGGACAGGGACGGGGAACTGAAGCTTTCTTT.

V and J are TRBV4-2 and TRBJ2-1; 11 bases line up with TRBD2. Germline CDR1 is LGHNA and CDR2 is YNFKEQ. The CDR3 runs 15 residues. Trimming at V came to 8 bases and at J to 9 bases, leaving 12 bases not matched to a gene. CDR3 protein: CASGGGSGGAVEQFF. CDR3 coding DNA: TGTGCCAGCGGCGGAGGTAGCGGGGGGGCCGTTGAGCAGTTCTTC.

The chain carries TRBV6-5 and TRBJ1-2; the D gene is possibly TRBD1 (5 bases). The CDR3 loop spans 12 amino acids. Germline V gives CDR1 MNHEY, CDR2 SVGAGI. Trimming pared 10 bases from V and 8 bases from J, leaving 17 bases between. CDR3 protein: CATQEGARGYTF. CDR3 in DNA: TGTGCCACTCAAGAAGGGGCGCGAGGCTACACCTTC.

This chain links TRBV28 with TRBJ2-3; possibly TRBD1 for D (6 bases). CDR3 size: 11 residues. The V end lost 5 bases, the J end lost 9 bases, and 9 bases lay between the germline ends. Germline assignment: CDR1 MDHEN and CDR2 SYDVKM. In DNA form, the CDR3 reads TGTGCCAGCAGTGACAGGTTCACGCAGTATTTT. It codes for CASSDRFTQYF.

The V gene is TRBV4-3, the J gene TRBJ2-6, with D perhaps given as TRBD1 or TRBD2 (6 bases each). Germline values: CDR1 LGHNA, CDR2 YSLEER. With 1 base removed from V and 4 bases from J, the gap between germline ends came to 17 bases. The CDR3 has 18 amino acids. In nucleotides, the CDR3 is TGCGCCAGCAGCCAAGGAGTGGGGGGCCTAGCCGGGGCCAACGTCCTGACTTTC. It codes for CASSQGVGGLAGANVLTF.

The chain joins TRBV7-9 to TRBJ2-7; 8 bases agree with TRBD2. Per the germline V gene, CDR1 is SEHNR and CDR2 is FQNEAQ (reference sequence). This CDR3 is built from 15 residues. V was clipped by 3 bases and J by 0 bases; unmatched bases: 4. The CDR3 region is CASSFGLATSYEQYF. The CDR3 region has the DNA TGTGCCAGCAGCTTCGGACTAGCAACCTCCTACGAGCAGTACTTC.

The CDR3 loop reads CASSIMDDLYGYTF. The CDR3 DNA follows: TGTGCCAGTAGTATTATGGACGACCTTTATGGCTACACCTTC. The chain is built from TRBV19 and TRBJ1-2; no reliable D call. Per germline, CDR1 LNHDA and CDR2 SQIVND (reference sequence). This CDR3 is built from 14 residues. Trimming shortened V by 3 bases and J by 5 bases, and 13 bases separated the two germline ends.

V is TRBV5-1 and J is TRBJ2-5; 9 bases fit TRBD1. The CDR3 totals 16 residues. With 3 bases clipped from V and 2 bases from J, the junction kept 8 bases outside the gene matches. Germline V gives CDR1 SGHRS, CDR2 YFSETQ. CDR3 DNA sequence: TGCGCCAGCAGCTGGGAGGGGACAGGGCAGCAAGAGACCCAGTACTTC. This gives the protein CASSWEGTGQQETQYF.

The chain has TRBV12-3 or TRBV12-4 and TRBJ1-2; TRBD1 is a possible D gene (5 bases). There are 13 residues in the CDR3. Trimming cost V 1 base and J 8 bases, with 11 bases left between them. CDR3 protein: CASSLEGRRGYTF. The CDR3 DNA follows: TGTGCCAGCAGTTTAGAGGGACGCAGAGGCTACACCTTC.